The rows below give T cell receptor beta chains drawn from one sample of a study of blood T cell repertoires in COVID-19. Sequencing used immunoSEQ multiplex PCR; TCRdb keeps in-frame clones, though not all of them. The table lists 110,000 to 150,000 clones, roughly 84% of them singletons. The sequenced sample was peripheral blood. The receptor set was obtained from a woman aged 55-69 years with acute or convalescent COVID-19. The CDR3 runs from the conserved cysteine through the conserved F or W. Fields, in order: J gene, clone size, V gene, D gene, CDR3 DNA, CDR3 protein. A D gene is named only where the DNA matches it firmly. Not all rows give a size; the values are once, few, many and, for expanded clones, a class.

J: TRBJ1-1
size: -
V: TRBV30
D: TRBD1
DNA: TGTGCCTGGAGTTCGACAGGGTTGGACACTGAAGCTTTCTTT
CDR3: CAWSSTGLDTEAFF

J: TRBJ1-1
size: -
V: TRBV2
D: TRBD1
DNA: TGTGCCAGCGGACAGGGAGGAGTGAGGACTGAAGCTTTCTTT
CDR3: CASGQGGVRTEAFF

J: TRBJ1-1
size: -
V: TRBV19
D: -
DNA: TGTGCCAGTAGCCCCTCGAACACTGAAGCTTTCTTT
CDR3: CASSPSNTEAFF

J: TRBJ2-3
size: -
V: TRBV5-4
D: -
DNA: TGTGCCAGCCGAAACGGGGGGCCTAGCACAGATACGCAGTATTTT
CDR3: CASRNGGPSTDTQYF

J: TRBJ1-5
size: -
V: TRBV6-5
D: -
DNA: TGTGCCAGCAGTTACGCGGGGAATCAGCCCCAGCATTTT
CDR3: CASSYAGNQPQHF

J: TRBJ1-6
size: -
V: TRBV3-1/TRBV3-2
D: -
DNA: TGTGCCAGCAGCCAAACATCTAATTCACCCCTCCACTTT
CDR3: CASSQTSNSPLHF

J: TRBJ1-1
size: -
V: TRBV18
D: TRBD1
DNA: TGTGCCAGCTCACCGGGACAGGGTCTGAACACTGAAGCTTTCTTT
CDR3: CASSPGQGLNTEAFF

J: TRBJ1-4
size: -
V: TRBV19
D: -
DNA: TGTGCCAGTATGGGACTGGAAAAACTGTTTTTT
CDR3: CASMGLEKLFF

J: TRBJ2-1
size: -
V: TRBV30
D: -
DNA: TGTGCCTACCGAGCCCACAATGAGCAGTTCTTC
CDR3: CAYRAHNEQFF

J: TRBJ1-5
size: few
V: TRBV15
D: -
DNA: TGTGCCACCAGCAGAGAGGACAGCCGGTCTCAGCCCCAGCATTTT
CDR3: CATSREDSRSQPQHF

J: TRBJ1-2
size: -
V: TRBV2
D: TRBD1
DNA: TGTGCCAGCAGTGTGGGCAGGGGGTCTGGCTACACCTTC
CDR3: CASSVGRGSGYTF

J: TRBJ2-1
size: once
V: TRBV6-5
D: TRBD2
DNA: TGTGCCAGCAGATCTAGCGGGGGGGCCTTCTATGAGCAGTTCTTC
CDR3: CASRSSGGAFYEQFF

J: TRBJ2-7
size: -
V: TRBV2
D: TRBD2
DNA: TGTGCCAGCAGGTCCGGGACTAGCGCCCTTAGAGAGCAGTACTTC
CDR3: CASRSGTSALREQYF

J: TRBJ2-1
size: once
V: TRBV11-3
D: TRBD2
DNA: TGTGCCAGCAGCTTAGGCGGGGGAGTCTACAATGAGCAGTTCTTC
CDR3: CASSLGGGVYNEQFF

J: TRBJ1-2
size: -
V: TRBV27
D: -
DNA: TGTGCCAGCAGTTTATCGGGGGGTTTTAACTATGGCTACACCTTC
CDR3: CASSLSGGFNYGYTF

J: TRBJ1-6
size: -
V: TRBV6-5
D: -
DNA: TGTGCCAGCAGTTACGGGCCAGTCCCTTATAATTCACCCCTCCACTTT
CDR3: CASSYGPVPYNSPLHF

J: TRBJ2-1
size: -
V: TRBV30
D: TRBD2
DNA: TGTGCCTGGAGCGTACTAGCGGGGCCCTCAGATGAGCAGTTCTTC
CDR3: CAWSVLAGPSDEQFF

J: TRBJ1-5
size: -
V: TRBV2
D: TRBD1
DNA: TGTGCCAGCGGAACAGGGGGAAGTCAGCCCCAGCATTTT
CDR3: CASGTGGSQPQHF

J: TRBJ2-3
size: -
V: TRBV27
D: -
DNA: TGTGCCAGCAGGGGTGAGGGTACAGATACGCAGTATTTT
CDR3: CASRGEGTDTQYF

J: TRBJ1-2
size: -
V: TRBV19
D: -
DNA: TGTGCCAGTAGTCGATACGATACTCGCGGCTATGGCTACACCTTC
CDR3: CASSRYDTRGYGYTF

J: TRBJ1-1
size: -
V: TRBV11-2
D: -
DNA: TGTGCCAGCAGCTTAGATCTTTACAGCGGCACTGAAGCTTTCTTT
CDR3: CASSLDLYSGTEAFF

J: TRBJ2-2
size: -
V: TRBV5-4
D: TRBD1
DNA: TGTGCCAGCAGCCCCGCGACAGGGTTGAACACCGGGGAGCTGTTTTTT
CDR3: CASSPATGLNTGELFF

J: TRBJ2-7
size: -
V: TRBV7-9
D: -
DNA: TGTGCCAGCAGCCTCCCCCCAGGGTCCGACGAGCAGTACTTC
CDR3: CASSLPPGSDEQYF

J: TRBJ2-6
size: -
V: TRBV9
D: TRBD1
DNA: TGTGCCAGCAGCGTAGTCCAGCTTAAGGGGGCATCTGGGGCCAACGTCCTGACTTTC
CDR3: CASSVVQLKGASGANVLTF

J: TRBJ1-1
size: -
V: TRBV11-2
D: -
DNA: TGTGCCAGCAGCCTTCTCGGATGGCTCAGAGGACATACTGAAGCTTTCTTT
CDR3: CASSLLGWLRGHTEAFF

J: TRBJ2-1
size: -
V: TRBV7-2
D: TRBD2
DNA: TGTGCCAGCAGCCCTAGCGGGGGGAGCTCCTACAATGAGCAGTTCTTC
CDR3: CASSPSGGSSYNEQFF

J: TRBJ2-1
size: -
V: TRBV5-8
D: TRBD1
DNA: TGTGCCAGCAGCTTTCCGGGACAGGTGTACAATGAGCAGTTCTTC
CDR3: CASSFPGQVYNEQFF

J: TRBJ2-7
size: -
V: TRBV19
D: -
DNA: TGTGCCAGTAGTCCGCGTGGGGCCACCCCCTACGAGCAGTACTTC
CDR3: CASSPRGATPYEQYF

J: TRBJ1-1
size: -
V: TRBV7-9
D: -
DNA: TGTGCCAGCAGCTTAGGGACAGTGAACACTGAAGCTTTCTTT
CDR3: CASSLGTVNTEAFF

J: TRBJ1-6
size: -
V: TRBV6-2/TRBV6-3
D: -
DNA: TGTGCCAGCGGCCGCCTAACGGGATCACCCCTCCACTTT
CDR3: CASGRLTGSPLHF

J: TRBJ2-2
size: -
V: TRBV5-5
D: TRBD1
DNA: TGTGCCAGCAGCTCGGGTGGGACAGCTAGCACCGGGGAGCTGTTTTTT
CDR3: CASSSGGTASTGELFF

J: TRBJ1-5
size: -
V: TRBV28
D: -
DNA: TGTGCCAGCGGCAGGGGTTCTGTTCAGCCCCAGCATTTT
CDR3: CASGRGSVQPQHF

J: TRBJ2-7
size: -
V: TRBV19
D: TRBD1
DNA: TGTGCCAGTAGTCCAGGACAGGTATCCTACGAGCAGTACTTC
CDR3: CASSPGQVSYEQYF

J: TRBJ2-5
size: -
V: TRBV7-2
D: TRBD1
DNA: TGTGCCAGCAGCCCGGATTGGGGGACAGGCGAGACCCAGTACTTC
CDR3: CASSPDWGTGETQYF

J: TRBJ2-5
size: -
V: TRBV5-4
D: TRBD1
DNA: TGTGCCAGCAGCTACAGGGGCGGGGAGACCCAGTACTTC
CDR3: CASSYRGGETQYF

J: TRBJ1-4
size: -
V: TRBV7-8
D: -
DNA: TGTGCCAGCAGCTTCAAGGGCAGGGGCAGACCAACTAATGAAAAACTGTTTTTT
CDR3: CASSFKGRGRPTNEKLFF

J: TRBJ2-3
size: -
V: TRBV3-1/TRBV3-2
D: TRBD2
DNA: TGTGCCAGCAGCCAAGAGACGGAACGGGGGGGCCTTGACACAGATACGCAGTATTTT
CDR3: CASSQETERGGLDTDTQYF

J: TRBJ2-1
size: -
V: TRBV30
D: -
DNA: TGTGCCTGGAAAGGGGCTGGGACCTACAATGAGCAGTTCTTC
CDR3: CAWKGAGTYNEQFF

J: TRBJ1-3
size: -
V: TRBV19
D: TRBD1
DNA: TGTGCCAGTAGTATACCCCAGGGGGGTGCTGGAAACACCATATATTTT
CDR3: CASSIPQGGAGNTIYF

J: TRBJ2-7
size: -
V: TRBV7-6
D: TRBD1
DNA: TGTGCCAGCAGCTTAGGACAGGGGGCAAACTACGAGCAGTACTTC
CDR3: CASSLGQGANYEQYF

J: TRBJ1-5
size: -
V: TRBV30
D: TRBD1
DNA: TGTGCCTGGAGTGAATGGGGTCGGGGCAGGGGGCCGAATCAGCCCCAGCATTTT
CDR3: CAWSEWGRGRGPNQPQHF

J: TRBJ2-3
size: -
V: TRBV6-2/TRBV6-3
D: -
DNA: TGTGCCAGCAGTTACTACGCGGTTACAGATACGCAGTATTTT
CDR3: CASSYYAVTDTQYF

J: TRBJ1-2
size: -
V: TRBV20-1
D: -
DNA: TGCAGTGCTAGGACACCCTATGGCTACACCTTC
CDR3: CSARTPYGYTF

J: TRBJ2-1
size: -
V: TRBV10-3
D: TRBD1
DNA: TGTGCCATCAGTGGTGGGACAGGGGATGGTGAGCAGTTCTTC
CDR3: CAISGGTGDGEQFF

J: TRBJ2-7
size: -
V: TRBV29-1
D: TRBD1
DNA: TGCAGCGTTGGCCGGGACAGATACGAGCAGTACTTC
CDR3: CSVGRDRYEQYF

J: TRBJ1-5
size: -
V: TRBV5-6
D: -
DNA: TGTGCCAGCAGCTTGAGGCAGGGAGGGAATCAGCCCCAGCATTTT
CDR3: CASSLRQGGNQPQHF

J: TRBJ1-6
size: -
V: TRBV30
D: -
DNA: TGTGCCTGGAGTTTGGAGGTGAGCGGATCACCCCTCCACTTT
CDR3: CAWSLEVSGSPLHF

J: TRBJ2-2
size: -
V: TRBV11-2
D: TRBD2
DNA: TGTGCCAGCAGCCTCCGCGGGGGGGGGAACACCGGGGAGCTGTTTTTT
CDR3: CASSLRGGGNTGELFF

J: TRBJ1-1
size: -
V: TRBV24-1
D: TRBD1
DNA: TGTGCCACCAGTGTACCAGGACAGGATGAAGCTTTCTTT
CDR3: CATSVPGQDEAFF

J: TRBJ1-2
size: -
V: TRBV10-2
D: TRBD1
DNA: TGCGCCAGCAGTCCCGGGACAGGGGTTGGTGGCTACACCTTC
CDR3: CASSPGTGVGGYTF